The 30 T cell receptor beta chains presented below share a single source sample, sequenced in a study of lymphopenia after photon versus proton radiotherapy. The data were produced by immunoSEQ multiplex PCR, yet TCRdb's version contains in-frame clones alone and is incomplete. The table shows tens of thousands of clones, with roughly 80% occurring only once. Sequences were derived from peripheral blood, sampled from a patient treated with proton-based radiotherapy. These receptor sequences come from a woman aged 70-85 years with pancreatic cancer.

The V call is TRBV27, the J call TRBJ1-1, with a weak D call TRBD1 (6 bases). Between the trimmed V and J ends, which lost 9 bases and 0 bases, there was a span of 29 bases. Germline loops: CDR1 MNHEY, CDR2 SMNVEV (reference sequence). The CDR3 is 19 residues long. DNA of the CDR3: TGTGCCAGTTTTTTTAGGTATGGGTCAGGGGAATGGATGAACACTGAAGCTTTCTTT. Encoded protein: CASFFRYGSGEWMNTEAFF.

This chain uses TRBV5-1 with TRBJ2-7; D is unresolved. Per the germline V gene, CDR1 is SGHRS and CDR2 is YFSETQ. The V end was cut by 6 bases, the J end by 1 base, with 14 bases between. CDR3 size: 14 residues. The CDR3 loop reads CASMESSTSYEQYF. CDR3 coding DNA: TGCGCCAGCATGGAATCCAGTACTTCCTACGAGCAGTACTTC.

This CDR3 is CRPTGGVGYTF. The CDR3 nucleotides are TGCAGACCGACAGGGGGTGTCGGCTACACCTTC. This rearrangement joins TRBV20-1 to TRBJ1-2; the match to TRBD1 covers 9 bases. The CDR3 is 11 residues long. Germline loops: CDR1 DFQATT, CDR2 SNEGSKA (reference sequence).

This clone has just one count. J is TRBJ2-5 and V is TRBV7-2, with 12 bases identical to TRBD2. Looked up from germline, CDR1 is SGHTA and CDR2 is FQGNSA. The CDR3 has 17 residues. Trimming took 1 base from V and 5 from J; bases not matched to a gene: 8. CDR3 amino acids: CASSLVPTSGSLETQYF. The CDR3 region has the DNA TGTGCCAGCAGCTTAGTCCCGACTAGCGGGAGCCTTGAGACCCAGTACTTC. The variable domain in full, with the rest retrieved from reference TRBV7-2 and TRBJ2-5, is GAGVSQSPSNKVTEKGKDVELRCDPISGHTALYWYRQSLGQGLEFLIYFQGNSAPDKSGLPSDRFSAERTGGSVSTLTIQRTQQEDSAVYLCASSLVPTSGSLETQYFGPGTRLLVL.

This rearrangement joins TRBV18 to TRBJ1-2; no reliable D call. Germline assignment: CDR1 KGHSH and CDR2 LQKENI. The CDR3 covers 15 residues. V was shortened by 0 bases and J by 2 bases, with 10 bases between the two germline ends. Written as DNA, the CDR3 is TGTGCCAGCTCACCACCGGGGATCTTGAACTATGGCTACACCTTC. It translates to CASSPPGILNYGYTF.

The J gene is TRBJ2-7, the V gene TRBV30; D is perhaps TRBD1 (6 bases). CDR1 GTSNPN and CDR2 SVGIG come from the germline V gene (reference sequence). The germline V and J ends were trimmed by 3 bases and 3 bases, with 12 bases remaining between them. The CDR3 is 13 amino acids. The CDR3 is CAWRGTRGYEQYF. CDR3 in DNA: TGTGCCTGGAGGGGGACAAGGGGCTACGAGCAGTACTTC.

This clone was counted between two and nine times. CDR3 amino acids: CASSLGDRGRPDTQYF. CDR3 coding DNA: TGTGCCAGCAGCTTAGGCGATAGGGGGAGACCTGATACGCAGTATTTT. The genes are TRBV7-2 and TRBJ2-3; TRBD1 is a possible D gene (6 bases). The germline V gene encodes CDR1 SGHTA and CDR2 FQGNSA. With 1 base removed from V and 6 bases from J, the gap between germline ends came to 17 bases. The CDR3 is 16 amino acids.

This clone occurred once. The chain uses TRBV7-9 and TRBJ2-7, with 8 bases fitting TRBD1. Germline values: CDR1 SEHNR, CDR2 FQNEAQ (reference sequence). Trimming at V came to 1 base and at J to 4 bases, leaving 0 bases not matched to a gene. This CDR3 spans 13 amino acids. The CDR3: CASSLGTGYEQYF. For the CDR3, the DNA is TGTGCCAGCAGCTTAGGGACAGGGTACGAGCAGTACTTC.

The V call is TRBV29-1, the J call TRBJ2-1, with 7 bases lining up with TRBD2. V shed 7 bases, J shed 4 bases, and the junction held 4 bases outside the gene matches. Germline V lookup: CDR1 SQVTM, CDR2 ANQGSEA. The CDR3 runs to 12 residues. The CDR3 coding sequence is TGCAGCGCTGATAGCGGGTACAATGAGCAGTTCTTC. Amino acid sequence: CSADSGYNEQFF.

This chain uses TRBV29-1 with TRBJ1-2; tentatively, D is TRBD1 (6 bases). Germline V gene sequence: CDR1 SQVTM, CDR2 ANQGSEA. The CDR3 is made up of 12 amino acids. Trimming took 6 bases from V and 8 from J, leaving 16 bases between them. Here the CDR3 DNA reads TGCAGCGTCCGCGACAGTGGGGGCGGCTACACCTTC. Protein: CSVRDSGGGYTF.

V usage is TRBV19 and J usage is TRBJ1-1; the D gene is possibly TRBD1 (5 bases). Germline CDR1 is LNHDA and CDR2 is SQIVND (reference sequence). The CDR3 is 13 amino acids. Trimming cost V 9 bases and J 10 bases, with 21 bases left between them. The CDR3 spells CASPPPSGEAAFF. In DNA, the CDR3 is TGTGCCAGCCCACCTCCCTCGGGGGAGGCAGCTTTCTTT.

This clone appeared once. The genes are TRBV19 and TRBJ2-2, with 9 bases matching TRBD2. The V segment lost 7 bases and the J segment 6 bases; nucleotides outside the gene matches: 12. The CDR3 spans 16 residues. Germline assignment: CDR1 LNHDA and CDR2 SQIVND (reference sequence). The CDR3 spells CASTLQSAGGAGELFF. The CDR3 DNA follows: TGTGCCAGTACGTTGCAATCGGCGGGAGGGGCCGGGGAGCTGTTTTTT.

The chain combines TRBV5-1 with TRBJ2-2; no definite D call. CDR3 length: 15 residues. The germline gives CDR1 SGHRS, CDR2 YFSETQ. V lost 1 base to trimming and J lost 0 bases, with 7 bases between them. The CDR3 spells CASSLTVTNTGELFF. In DNA, the CDR3 is TGCGCCAGCAGCTTGACAGTTACGAACACCGGGGAGCTGTTTTTT. Full variable domain (outside the CDR3, taken from reference TRBV5-1 and TRBJ2-2): KAGVTQTPRYLIKTRGQQVTLSCSPISGHRSVSWYQQTPGQGLQFLFEYFSETQRNKGNFPGRFSGRQFSNSRSEMNVSTLELGDSALYLCASSLTVTNTGELFFGEGSRLTVL.

This clone has just a few counts. The J gene is TRBJ1-6, the V gene TRBV9; D is possibly TRBD1 (5 bases). V lost 0 bases and J 7 bases, leaving 5 bases between the germline ends. The germline V gene encodes CDR1 SGDLS and CDR2 YYNGEE. This CDR3 spans 13 amino acids. The CDR3 nucleotides are TGTGCCAGCAGCGTAGAGGGGAATTCACCCCTCCACTTT. Translated, it gives CASSVEGNSPLHF.

This clone was seen a few times. This rearrangement joins TRBV18 to TRBJ1-5, with 10 nucleotides matching TRBD1. Germline V gives CDR1 KGHSH, CDR2 LQKENI. The CDR3 is 16 residues long. V dropped 0 bases and J dropped 4; count of bases not matched to a gene: 3. CDR3 residues: CASSPPGQGKNQPQHF. The CDR3 bases are TGTGCCAGCTCACCACCGGGACAGGGGAAGAATCAGCCCCAGCATTTT.

The chain uses TRBV27 and TRBJ1-1; possible D gene TRBD1, 6 bases. This CDR3 has 13 residues. Trimming shortened V by 3 bases and J by 10 bases, and 15 bases separated the two germline ends. CDR1 MNHEY and CDR2 SMNVEV come from the germline V gene (reference sequence). CDR3 in DNA: TGTGCCAGCAGTTTGGGGCAGGGGATAGTAGCTTTCTTT. It encodes CASSLGQGIVAFF.

The chain recombines TRBV18 with TRBJ2-5; D remains unclear. V lost 0 bases and J lost 6, with 5 bases in between. The CDR3 is 12 amino acids. Germline V gene sequence: CDR1 KGHSH, CDR2 LQKENI. CDR3 in amino acids: CASSPPLKTQYF. As DNA, the CDR3 is TGTGCCAGCTCACCACCGCTGAAGACCCAGTACTTC.

This chain joins TRBV29-1 and TRBJ1-2; D is unclear. The CDR3 sequence is 15 residues long. V was trimmed by 0 bases and J by 2 bases, leaving 13 bases between them. Germline V gene lookup returns CDR1 SQVTM and CDR2 ANQGSEA. CDR3 in amino acids: CSVEDLAAPNYGYTF. The CDR3 nucleotides read TGCAGCGTTGAAGACTTGGCAGCGCCCAACTATGGCTACACCTTC.

The rearrangement links TRBV9 to TRBJ2-7, with TRBD2 identical over 7 bases. Germline V gene lookup returns CDR1 SGDLS and CDR2 YYNGEE. The ends lost 3 bases at V and 3 bases at J; junction bases unmatched: 9. The CDR3 consists of 15 residues. The CDR3: CASSAAASGNYEQYF. Written as DNA, the CDR3 is TGTGCCAGCAGCGCCGCCGCTAGCGGAAACTACGAGCAGTACTTC.

This sequence joins TRBV30 and TRBJ1-1; D is unclear. Trimming removed 2 bases at V and 0 bases at J, with 7 bases between. This CDR3 is 13 amino acids long. Germline values: CDR1 GTSNPN, CDR2 SVGIG (reference sequence). The CDR3 protein is CAWSLNMNTEAFF. The CDR3 region has the DNA TGTGCCTGGAGTCTGAACATGAACACTGAAGCTTTCTTT.

V usage is TRBV28 and J usage is TRBJ2-3, with D maybe TRBD2 (6 bases). Looked up from germline, CDR1 is MDHEN and CDR2 is SYDVKM. The ends were cut back, 5 bases at V and 8 bases at J, with 17 bases in the middle. The CDR3 has 14 residues. CDR3 sequence reads: CASSLDYTRSTQYF. In nucleotides, the CDR3 is TGTGCCAGCAGTCTGGACTACACCAGGAGTACGCAGTATTTT.

This chain links TRBV5-1 with TRBJ2-5; 7 positions agree with TRBD1. The J call is in doubt because the DNA end fits TRBJ2-7 better. Germline V gene data show CDR1 as SGHRS and CDR2 as YFSETQ. The CDR3 is 13 amino acids. Here the CDR3 DNA reads TGCGCCAGCAGCAGGGACAGAACCTACGAGCAGTACTTC. This translates into CASSRDRTYEQYF.

The chain carries TRBV9 and TRBJ1-3; D is perhaps TRBD1 (5 bases). This CDR3 comprises 19 residues. CDR1 is SGDLS and CDR2 is YYNGEE in the germline V gene. The V end was cut by 0 bases, the J end by 0 bases, with 19 bases between. CDR3: CASSVVGGSGRRSGNTIYF. The CDR3 DNA reads as TGTGCCAGCAGCGTAGTTGGGGGGAGCGGGCGCCGCTCTGGAAACACCATATATTTT.

The chain combines TRBV6-5 with TRBJ2-7; no clear D. CDR3 length: 15 amino acids. CDR1 is MNHEY and CDR2 is SVGAGI in the germline V gene. Trimming removed 0 bases from V and 3 bases from J, with 12 bases in between. The CDR3 DNA sequence: TGTGCCAGCAGTTACTCAACCGGGCCCCTCTACGAGCAGTACTTC. Translating gives CASSYSTGPLYEQYF.

This clone was recorded once. The chain combines TRBV6-4 with TRBJ1-5; tentatively, D is TRBD1 (5 bases). The V and J ends lost 3 bases and 4 bases respectively, with 7 bases between them. Germline CDR1 and CDR2: MRHNA and SNTAGT. The CDR3 has 13 amino acids. Here the CDR3 reads CASSDGGNQPQHF. Written as DNA, the CDR3 is TGTGCCAGCAGTGATGGGGGGAATCAGCCCCAGCATTTT.

This clone has just one count. The chain uses TRBV6-6 and TRBJ1-1, with D hard to call. The CDR3 runs 13 residues. Deletions cut 6 bases from V and 4 bases from J, with 12 bases between. Germline assignment: CDR1 MNHNY and CDR2 SVGAGI (reference sequence). The CDR3 DNA follows: TGTGCCAGCAGCGAAACAGTTCGCACTGAAGCTTTCTTT. Its protein is CASSETVRTEAFF.

This chain links TRBV5-1 with TRBJ2-1, with 7 bases that match TRBD2. Germline CDR1 SGHRS, CDR2 YFSETQ. With V trimmed by 0 bases and J by 5 bases, 5 bases remained unmatched. CDR3 length equals 15 residues. CDR3: CASSLGLAGNNEQFF. The CDR3 DNA follows: TGCGCCAGCAGCTTGGGGTTAGCGGGCAACAATGAGCAGTTCTTC.

The chain links TRBV27 to TRBJ2-5; 7 bases align to TRBD2. The J call may be incorrect, as the DNA end agrees better with TRBJ2-7. The CDR3 is made up of 15 amino acids. CDR1 is MNHEY and CDR2 is SMNVEV in the germline V gene (reference sequence). The CDR3 DNA reads TGTGCCAGCAGTTTAGCGGGAGCGTTTCCACTCGAGCAGTACTTC. Translation gives CASSLAGAFPLEQYF.

The gene calls are TRBV4-3 and TRBJ2-7; D might be TRBD1 (5 bases). The CDR3 runs to 15 residues. Germline assignment: CDR1 LGHNA and CDR2 YSLEER. Trimming took 0 bases from V and 0 from J, leaving 9 bases between them. DNA of the CDR3: TGCGCCAGCAGCCAAGAAACAGGTGACTCCTACGAGCAGTACTTC. Translating it yields CASSQETGDSYEQYF.

This clone was counted between two and nine times. V gene TRBV6-5 combines with J gene TRBJ2-1, with 8 bases identical to TRBD2. The J segment lost 7 bases and the V segment lost 4 bases, leaving 9 bases of the junction unmatched. The germline CDR1 and CDR2 sequences are MNHEY and SVGAGI. This CDR3 is built from 15 residues. The chain's CDR3 is CASSFTSGRRNEQFF. CDR3 in DNA: TGTGCCAGCAGTTTTACTAGCGGAAGAAGAAATGAGCAGTTCTTC.